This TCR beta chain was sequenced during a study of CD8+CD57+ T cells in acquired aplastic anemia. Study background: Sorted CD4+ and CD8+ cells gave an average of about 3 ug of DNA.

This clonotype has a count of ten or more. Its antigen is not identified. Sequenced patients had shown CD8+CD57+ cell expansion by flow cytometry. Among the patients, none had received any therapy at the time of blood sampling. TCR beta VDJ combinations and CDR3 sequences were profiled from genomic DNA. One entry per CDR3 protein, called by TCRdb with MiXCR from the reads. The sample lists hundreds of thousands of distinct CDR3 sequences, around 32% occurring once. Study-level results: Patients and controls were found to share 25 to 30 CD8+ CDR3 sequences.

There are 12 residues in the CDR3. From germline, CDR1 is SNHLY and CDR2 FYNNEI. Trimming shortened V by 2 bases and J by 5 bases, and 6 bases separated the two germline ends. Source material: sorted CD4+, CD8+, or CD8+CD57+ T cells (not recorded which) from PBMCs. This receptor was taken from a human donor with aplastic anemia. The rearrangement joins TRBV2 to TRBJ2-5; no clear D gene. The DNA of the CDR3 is TGTGCCAGCAGTGAATTTTTTGAGACCCAGTACTTC. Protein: CASSEFFETQYF.